This is a list of T cell receptor beta chains from one sample in a study of shared clonotypes between healthy human individuals. Data came from immunoSEQ multiplex PCR; TCRdb stores just in-frame clones and leaves some out. The data show more than 1,200,000 clones, with less than 99% seen just once and over 0.3% held by the top ten. Material: naive CD4+ T cells sorted from blood. The receptors stem from a man aged 25 to 40 in good health. Both conserved end residues are part of each CDR3. The order of the fields is CDR3 length, V gene, clone size, J gene, D gene, CDR3 DNA, CDR3 protein. The D gene is left open where the match is weak. The size of a clone is reported for some rows only, either as once, few or many, or as a class for expanded clones.

cdr3_length: 13
v_call: TRBV6-5
clone_size: NA
j_call: TRBJ2-3
d_call: TRBD1
cdr3_nt: TGTGCCAGCAGAACAGGGGCCACAGATACGCAGTATTTT
cdr3_aa: CASRTGATDTQYF

cdr3_length: 12
v_call: TRBV29-1
clone_size: few
j_call: TRBJ2-5
d_call: NA
cdr3_nt: TGCAGCGTTGAACAGGGACAAGAGACCCAGTACTTC
cdr3_aa: CSVEQGQETQYF

cdr3_length: 13
v_call: TRBV5-4
clone_size: NA
j_call: TRBJ2-3
d_call: NA
cdr3_nt: TGTGCCAGCAGCCTGGCATCCGGCACAGAGCAGTATTTT
cdr3_aa: CASSLASGTEQYF

cdr3_length: 15
v_call: TRBV28
clone_size: NA
j_call: TRBJ2-7
d_call: TRBD2
cdr3_nt: TGTGCCAGCAGTTGGACTAGCGGGAGATCCTACGAGCAGTACTTC
cdr3_aa: CASSWTSGRSYEQYF

cdr3_length: 14
v_call: TRBV28
clone_size: NA
j_call: TRBJ1-2
d_call: NA
cdr3_nt: TGTGCCAGCAACCGGGACACCGGTTCCTTCGGCTACACCTTC
cdr3_aa: CASNRDTGSFGYTF

cdr3_length: 17
v_call: TRBV4-3
clone_size: NA
j_call: TRBJ2-7
d_call: TRBD1
cdr3_nt: TGCGCCAGCAGCCAAGATTCGCGACAGGGGTCCCTATACGAGCAGTACTTC
cdr3_aa: CASSQDSRQGSLYEQYF

cdr3_length: 14
v_call: TRBV7-7
clone_size: NA
j_call: TRBJ2-5
d_call: NA
cdr3_nt: TGTGCCAGCAGCCCCCTAGTGGCGGGAGAGACCCAGTACTTC
cdr3_aa: CASSPLVAGETQYF

cdr3_length: 15
v_call: TRBV2
clone_size: NA
j_call: TRBJ2-5
d_call: TRBD2
cdr3_nt: TGTGCCAGCAGTGGTAGTGGAAGCGGGACTGAGACCCAGTACTTC
cdr3_aa: CASSGSGSGTETQYF

cdr3_length: 16
v_call: TRBV7-9
clone_size: NA
j_call: TRBJ2-2
d_call: TRBD1
cdr3_nt: TGTGCCAGCAGCCGCTTGGGACAGGGGAACACCGGGGAGCTGTTTTTT
cdr3_aa: CASSRLGQGNTGELFF

cdr3_length: 20
v_call: TRBV12-5
clone_size: NA
j_call: TRBJ2-1
d_call: NA
cdr3_nt: TGTGCTAGTGGTTTGCTTCGGGGCCCCGGAGGGGGGGCGGGAGTAAATGAGCAGTTCTTC
cdr3_aa: CASGLLRGPGGGAGVNEQFF

cdr3_length: 12
v_call: TRBV5-5
clone_size: NA
j_call: TRBJ2-7
d_call: NA
cdr3_nt: TGTGCCAGCAGCCCGGTCTGGTACGAGCAGTACTTC
cdr3_aa: CASSPVWYEQYF

cdr3_length: 12
v_call: TRBV5-1
clone_size: NA
j_call: TRBJ2-5
d_call: NA
cdr3_nt: TGCGCCAGCGAGAATGGAGTGGGGACCCAGTACTTC
cdr3_aa: CASENGVGTQYF

cdr3_length: 11
v_call: TRBV28
clone_size: NA
j_call: TRBJ2-1
d_call: NA
cdr3_nt: TGTGCCAGCAGTAAATTTAATGAGCAGTTCTTC
cdr3_aa: CASSKFNEQFF

cdr3_length: 13
v_call: TRBV5-4
clone_size: once
j_call: TRBJ1-2
d_call: TRBD1
cdr3_nt: TGTGCCAGCAGCCGGACAGGGGTCAATGGCTACACCTTC
cdr3_aa: CASSRTGVNGYTF

cdr3_length: 15
v_call: TRBV6-1
clone_size: NA
j_call: TRBJ2-7
d_call: NA
cdr3_nt: TGTGCCAGCAGTGCCCTAGGGGGAAACTCCTACGAGCAGTACTTC
cdr3_aa: CASSALGGNSYEQYF

cdr3_length: 13
v_call: TRBV5-1
clone_size: NA
j_call: TRBJ2-7
d_call: NA
cdr3_nt: TGCGCCAGCAGCTTGGATGGCAGTTACGAGCAGTACTTC
cdr3_aa: CASSLDGSYEQYF

cdr3_length: 12
v_call: TRBV5-1
clone_size: NA
j_call: TRBJ2-5
d_call: NA
cdr3_nt: TGCGCCAGCAGGGAGCCCCAAGAGACCCAGTACTTC
cdr3_aa: CASREPQETQYF

cdr3_length: 14
v_call: TRBV18
clone_size: once
j_call: TRBJ2-7
d_call: TRBD2
cdr3_nt: TGTGCCAGCTCACCGCGCGGGAGCTCCTACGAGCAGTACTTC
cdr3_aa: CASSPRGSSYEQYF

cdr3_length: 13
v_call: TRBV18
clone_size: once
j_call: TRBJ1-1
d_call: NA
cdr3_nt: TGTGCCAGCTCACCGGCAGGGTTGACTGAAGCTTTCTTT
cdr3_aa: CASSPAGLTEAFF

cdr3_length: 13
v_call: TRBV2
clone_size: NA
j_call: TRBJ2-7
d_call: TRBD1
cdr3_nt: TGTGCCAGCAGCGGGGACAGGGCCTACGAGCAGTACTTC
cdr3_aa: CASSGDRAYEQYF

cdr3_length: 15
v_call: TRBV12-5
clone_size: NA
j_call: TRBJ2-3
d_call: NA
cdr3_nt: TGTGCTAGTGGTTTGGCAAATACTAGATCAGATACGCAGTATTTT
cdr3_aa: CASGLANTRSDTQYF

cdr3_length: 18
v_call: TRBV7-2
clone_size: once
j_call: TRBJ2-2
d_call: TRBD2
cdr3_nt: TGTGCCAGCAGCTTATTACGGGGTAGTAGCGGGATCGCCGGGGAGCTGTTTTTT
cdr3_aa: CASSLLRGSSGIAGELFF

cdr3_length: 17
v_call: TRBV11-2
clone_size: NA
j_call: TRBJ2-2
d_call: TRBD2
cdr3_nt: TGTGCCAGCAGGTCAATAGCGGGAGGGACGAACACCGGGGAGCTGTTTTTT
cdr3_aa: CASRSIAGGTNTGELFF

cdr3_length: 12
v_call: TRBV28
clone_size: NA
j_call: TRBJ2-7
d_call: NA
cdr3_nt: TGTGCCAGCAGTTTCCTTAGGGCCGAGCAGTACTTC
cdr3_aa: CASSFLRAEQYF

cdr3_length: 16
v_call: TRBV4-1
clone_size: NA
j_call: TRBJ2-3
d_call: TRBD2
cdr3_nt: TGCGCCAGCAGCCATGGCGTGGGAGGGTGGGCAGATACGCAGTATTTT
cdr3_aa: CASSHGVGGWADTQYF

cdr3_length: 13
v_call: TRBV28
clone_size: NA
j_call: TRBJ2-7
d_call: TRBD1
cdr3_nt: TGTGCCAGCAATACAGGGGGGAAGTACGAGCAGTACTTC
cdr3_aa: CASNTGGKYEQYF

cdr3_length: 12
v_call: TRBV7-6
clone_size: NA
j_call: TRBJ1-4
d_call: NA
cdr3_nt: TGTGCCAGCAGCTCCTGGAATGAAAAACTGTTTTTT
cdr3_aa: CASSSWNEKLFF

cdr3_length: 15
v_call: TRBV28
clone_size: NA
j_call: TRBJ2-3
d_call: NA
cdr3_nt: TGTGCCAGCAGTTTAGCTAGCCGAGACACAGATACGCAGTATTTT
cdr3_aa: CASSLASRDTDTQYF

cdr3_length: 19
v_call: TRBV18
clone_size: once
j_call: TRBJ2-6
d_call: TRBD2
cdr3_nt: TGTGCCAGCTCACCCGCACTCATTGCGGGAGGCGCTGGGGCCAACGTCCTGACTTTC
cdr3_aa: CASSPALIAGGAGANVLTF

cdr3_length: 16
v_call: TRBV14
clone_size: NA
j_call: TRBJ2-7
d_call: TRBD2
cdr3_nt: TGTGCCAGCAGCCTGAGACTAGCGGGAGCTGTCAACGAGCAGTACTTC
cdr3_aa: CASSLRLAGAVNEQYF

cdr3_length: 15
v_call: TRBV4-1
clone_size: NA
j_call: TRBJ2-5
d_call: NA
cdr3_nt: TGCGCCAGCAGCCAAGAAAAGATATACCAAGAGACCCAGTACTTC
cdr3_aa: CASSQEKIYQETQYF